The present TCR beta chain was sequenced within a study of shared clonotypes between healthy human individuals. At the level of the study: A couple of women and three men aged 18 to 49 served as donors. Regarding the study as a whole: Large depth notwithstanding, sorted-subset sequencing proved incomplete by rarefaction.

Clones were sequenced by immunoSEQ multiplex PCR, and TCRdb holds only the in-frame ones, with some missing. The sample holds 2 million to 2.5 million clones; almost 96% are singletons and the top ten take more than 0.1%. The CDR3 has 12 residues. Unmatched junction bases numbered 1, after V lost 9 bases and J lost 3 bases. The germline V gene has CDR1 ENHRY and CDR2 SYGVKD. All participating donors were Caucasian adults from Nashville, Tennessee. This clone has just one count. Its antigen is undetermined. V usage is TRBV10-3 and J usage is TRBJ1-1, with TRBD1 identical over 10 bases. The sequence derives from a man younger than 35 in good health. Sequencing was performed on naive CD4+ T cells sorted from blood. Subset defined: CD45RA+ positively selected. The CDR3 region has the DNA TGTGCCATGGGGACAGGGGACACTGAAGCTTTCTTT. Translating it yields CAMGTGDTEAFF.